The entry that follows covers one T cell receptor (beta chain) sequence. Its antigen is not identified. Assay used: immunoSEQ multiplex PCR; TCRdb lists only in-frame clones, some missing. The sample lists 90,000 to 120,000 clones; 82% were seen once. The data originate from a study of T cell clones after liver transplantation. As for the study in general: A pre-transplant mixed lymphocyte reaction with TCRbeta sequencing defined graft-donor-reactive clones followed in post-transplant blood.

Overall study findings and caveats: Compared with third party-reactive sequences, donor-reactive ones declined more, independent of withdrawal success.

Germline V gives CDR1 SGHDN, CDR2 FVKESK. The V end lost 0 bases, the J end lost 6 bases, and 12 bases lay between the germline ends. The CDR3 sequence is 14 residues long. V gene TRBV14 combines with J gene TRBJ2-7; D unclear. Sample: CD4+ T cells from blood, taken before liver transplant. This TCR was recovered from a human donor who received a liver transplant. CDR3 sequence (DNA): TGTGCCAGCAGCCAAGATATAGGCCGGGTCGAGCAGTACTTC. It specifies CASSQDIGRVEQYF.